The present T cell receptor beta chain was sequenced within a study of T cells after yellow fever vaccination. Conversion of TCR transcripts into cDNA relied on 5'RACE template switching, which added a universal primer site and UMIs. One entry per CDR3 protein results from TCRdb running MiXCR on the 5' RACE reads. The table records around 320,000 distinct CDR3 sequences, roughly 8.7% of them present only once. This clonotype was observed at least ten times. Its specificity is not known. Whole-study results and caveats: Repertoires sorted by FACS could include abundant clonotypes that are contaminants from the bulk population.

Trimming took 5 bases from V and 6 from J; bases not matched to a gene: 9. The CDR3 covers 16 residues. Germline-derived CDR1 and CDR2 are SGHVS and FQNEAQ. This clonotype originated in a man between 18 and 35 years old who received the YFV17D yellow fever vaccine. The sequencing here drew on CD4+ T cells sorted from PBMCs, taken 5 days after the yellow fever booster vaccination. V gene TRBV7-8 combines with J gene TRBJ1-5; 11 bases align to TRBD1. As DNA, the CDR3 is TGTGCCAGCAGCCCCTTTGGACAGGGGGCGATTCAGCCCCAGCATTTT. Protein: CASSPFGQGAIQPQHF.